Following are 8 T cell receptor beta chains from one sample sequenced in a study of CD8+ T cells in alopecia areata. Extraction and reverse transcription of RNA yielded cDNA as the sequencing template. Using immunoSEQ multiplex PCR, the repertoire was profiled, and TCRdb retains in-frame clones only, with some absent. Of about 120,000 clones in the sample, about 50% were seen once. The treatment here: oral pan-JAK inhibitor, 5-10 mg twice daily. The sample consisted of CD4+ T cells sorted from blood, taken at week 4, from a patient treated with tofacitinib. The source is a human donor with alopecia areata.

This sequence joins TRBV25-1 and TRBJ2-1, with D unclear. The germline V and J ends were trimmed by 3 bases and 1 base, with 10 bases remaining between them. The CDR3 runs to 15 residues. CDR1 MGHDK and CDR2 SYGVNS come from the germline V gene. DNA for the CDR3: TGTGCCAGCAGTGAGTTAGCCGCATCCTACAATGAGCAGTTCTTC. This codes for CASSELAASYNEQFF. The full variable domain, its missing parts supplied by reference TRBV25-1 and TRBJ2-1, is EADIYQTPRYLVIGTGKKITLECSQTMGHDKMYWYQQDPGMELHLIHYSYGVNSTEKGDLSSESTVSRIRTEHFPLTLESARPSHTSQYLCASSELAASYNEQFFGPGTRLTVL.

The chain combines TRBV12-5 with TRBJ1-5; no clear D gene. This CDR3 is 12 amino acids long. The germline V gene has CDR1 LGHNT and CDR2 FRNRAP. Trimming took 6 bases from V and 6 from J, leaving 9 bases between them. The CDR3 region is CASGPGSQPQHF. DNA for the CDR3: TGTGCTAGTGGACCGGGGAGTCAGCCCCAGCATTTT.

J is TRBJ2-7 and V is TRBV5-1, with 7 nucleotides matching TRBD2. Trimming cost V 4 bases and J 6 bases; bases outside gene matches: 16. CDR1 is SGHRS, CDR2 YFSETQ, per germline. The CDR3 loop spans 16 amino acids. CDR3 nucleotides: TGCGCCAGCAGCCCGACTAGCCTCCCGGTTTTAAGCGAGCAGTACTTC. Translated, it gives CASSPTSLPVLSEQYF.

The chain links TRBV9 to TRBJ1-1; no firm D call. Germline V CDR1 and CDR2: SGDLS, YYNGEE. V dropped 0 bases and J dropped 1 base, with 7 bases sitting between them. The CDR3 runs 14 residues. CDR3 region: CASSVGMENTEAFF. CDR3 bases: TGTGCCAGCAGCGTAGGGATGGAGAACACTGAAGCTTTCTTT.

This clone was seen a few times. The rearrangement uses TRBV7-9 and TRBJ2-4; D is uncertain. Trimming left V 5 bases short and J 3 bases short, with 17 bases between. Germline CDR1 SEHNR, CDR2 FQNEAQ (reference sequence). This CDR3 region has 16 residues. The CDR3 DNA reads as TGTGCCAGCAGCCTTGACCCTCAGCCGGACAAAAACATTCAGTACTTC. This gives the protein CASSLDPQPDKNIQYF.

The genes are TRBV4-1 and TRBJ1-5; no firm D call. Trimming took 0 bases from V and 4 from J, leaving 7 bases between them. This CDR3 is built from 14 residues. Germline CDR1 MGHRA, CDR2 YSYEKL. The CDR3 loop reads CASSQDGQNQPQHF. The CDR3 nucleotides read TGCGCCAGCAGCCAAGATGGGCAGAATCAGCCCCAGCATTTT.

CDR3 sequence: CASSLRTSGNQPQHF. The CDR3 DNA reads as TGTGCCAGCAGTCTCAGGACATCAGGCAATCAGCCCCAGCATTTT. The V gene is TRBV2, the J gene TRBJ1-5; a possible D gene is TRBD1 (5 bases). Trimming pared 5 bases from V and 2 bases from J, leaving 13 bases between. The CDR3 extends over 15 amino acids. Germline assignment: CDR1 SNHLY and CDR2 FYNNEI. The full variable domain, rest sourced from reference TRBV2 and TRBJ1-5, is EPEVTQTPSHQVTQMGQEVILRCVPISNHLYFYWYRQILGQKVEFLVSFYNNEISEKSEIFDDQFSVERPDGSNFTLKIRSTKLEDSAMYFCASSLRTSGNQPQHFGDGTRLSIL.

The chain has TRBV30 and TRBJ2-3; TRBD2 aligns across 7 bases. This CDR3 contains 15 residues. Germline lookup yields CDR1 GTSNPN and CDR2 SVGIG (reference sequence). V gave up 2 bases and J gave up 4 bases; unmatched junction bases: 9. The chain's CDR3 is CAWSQRSRGADTQYF. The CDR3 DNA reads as TGTGCCTGGAGTCAAAGATCACGGGGGGCAGATACGCAGTATTTT.